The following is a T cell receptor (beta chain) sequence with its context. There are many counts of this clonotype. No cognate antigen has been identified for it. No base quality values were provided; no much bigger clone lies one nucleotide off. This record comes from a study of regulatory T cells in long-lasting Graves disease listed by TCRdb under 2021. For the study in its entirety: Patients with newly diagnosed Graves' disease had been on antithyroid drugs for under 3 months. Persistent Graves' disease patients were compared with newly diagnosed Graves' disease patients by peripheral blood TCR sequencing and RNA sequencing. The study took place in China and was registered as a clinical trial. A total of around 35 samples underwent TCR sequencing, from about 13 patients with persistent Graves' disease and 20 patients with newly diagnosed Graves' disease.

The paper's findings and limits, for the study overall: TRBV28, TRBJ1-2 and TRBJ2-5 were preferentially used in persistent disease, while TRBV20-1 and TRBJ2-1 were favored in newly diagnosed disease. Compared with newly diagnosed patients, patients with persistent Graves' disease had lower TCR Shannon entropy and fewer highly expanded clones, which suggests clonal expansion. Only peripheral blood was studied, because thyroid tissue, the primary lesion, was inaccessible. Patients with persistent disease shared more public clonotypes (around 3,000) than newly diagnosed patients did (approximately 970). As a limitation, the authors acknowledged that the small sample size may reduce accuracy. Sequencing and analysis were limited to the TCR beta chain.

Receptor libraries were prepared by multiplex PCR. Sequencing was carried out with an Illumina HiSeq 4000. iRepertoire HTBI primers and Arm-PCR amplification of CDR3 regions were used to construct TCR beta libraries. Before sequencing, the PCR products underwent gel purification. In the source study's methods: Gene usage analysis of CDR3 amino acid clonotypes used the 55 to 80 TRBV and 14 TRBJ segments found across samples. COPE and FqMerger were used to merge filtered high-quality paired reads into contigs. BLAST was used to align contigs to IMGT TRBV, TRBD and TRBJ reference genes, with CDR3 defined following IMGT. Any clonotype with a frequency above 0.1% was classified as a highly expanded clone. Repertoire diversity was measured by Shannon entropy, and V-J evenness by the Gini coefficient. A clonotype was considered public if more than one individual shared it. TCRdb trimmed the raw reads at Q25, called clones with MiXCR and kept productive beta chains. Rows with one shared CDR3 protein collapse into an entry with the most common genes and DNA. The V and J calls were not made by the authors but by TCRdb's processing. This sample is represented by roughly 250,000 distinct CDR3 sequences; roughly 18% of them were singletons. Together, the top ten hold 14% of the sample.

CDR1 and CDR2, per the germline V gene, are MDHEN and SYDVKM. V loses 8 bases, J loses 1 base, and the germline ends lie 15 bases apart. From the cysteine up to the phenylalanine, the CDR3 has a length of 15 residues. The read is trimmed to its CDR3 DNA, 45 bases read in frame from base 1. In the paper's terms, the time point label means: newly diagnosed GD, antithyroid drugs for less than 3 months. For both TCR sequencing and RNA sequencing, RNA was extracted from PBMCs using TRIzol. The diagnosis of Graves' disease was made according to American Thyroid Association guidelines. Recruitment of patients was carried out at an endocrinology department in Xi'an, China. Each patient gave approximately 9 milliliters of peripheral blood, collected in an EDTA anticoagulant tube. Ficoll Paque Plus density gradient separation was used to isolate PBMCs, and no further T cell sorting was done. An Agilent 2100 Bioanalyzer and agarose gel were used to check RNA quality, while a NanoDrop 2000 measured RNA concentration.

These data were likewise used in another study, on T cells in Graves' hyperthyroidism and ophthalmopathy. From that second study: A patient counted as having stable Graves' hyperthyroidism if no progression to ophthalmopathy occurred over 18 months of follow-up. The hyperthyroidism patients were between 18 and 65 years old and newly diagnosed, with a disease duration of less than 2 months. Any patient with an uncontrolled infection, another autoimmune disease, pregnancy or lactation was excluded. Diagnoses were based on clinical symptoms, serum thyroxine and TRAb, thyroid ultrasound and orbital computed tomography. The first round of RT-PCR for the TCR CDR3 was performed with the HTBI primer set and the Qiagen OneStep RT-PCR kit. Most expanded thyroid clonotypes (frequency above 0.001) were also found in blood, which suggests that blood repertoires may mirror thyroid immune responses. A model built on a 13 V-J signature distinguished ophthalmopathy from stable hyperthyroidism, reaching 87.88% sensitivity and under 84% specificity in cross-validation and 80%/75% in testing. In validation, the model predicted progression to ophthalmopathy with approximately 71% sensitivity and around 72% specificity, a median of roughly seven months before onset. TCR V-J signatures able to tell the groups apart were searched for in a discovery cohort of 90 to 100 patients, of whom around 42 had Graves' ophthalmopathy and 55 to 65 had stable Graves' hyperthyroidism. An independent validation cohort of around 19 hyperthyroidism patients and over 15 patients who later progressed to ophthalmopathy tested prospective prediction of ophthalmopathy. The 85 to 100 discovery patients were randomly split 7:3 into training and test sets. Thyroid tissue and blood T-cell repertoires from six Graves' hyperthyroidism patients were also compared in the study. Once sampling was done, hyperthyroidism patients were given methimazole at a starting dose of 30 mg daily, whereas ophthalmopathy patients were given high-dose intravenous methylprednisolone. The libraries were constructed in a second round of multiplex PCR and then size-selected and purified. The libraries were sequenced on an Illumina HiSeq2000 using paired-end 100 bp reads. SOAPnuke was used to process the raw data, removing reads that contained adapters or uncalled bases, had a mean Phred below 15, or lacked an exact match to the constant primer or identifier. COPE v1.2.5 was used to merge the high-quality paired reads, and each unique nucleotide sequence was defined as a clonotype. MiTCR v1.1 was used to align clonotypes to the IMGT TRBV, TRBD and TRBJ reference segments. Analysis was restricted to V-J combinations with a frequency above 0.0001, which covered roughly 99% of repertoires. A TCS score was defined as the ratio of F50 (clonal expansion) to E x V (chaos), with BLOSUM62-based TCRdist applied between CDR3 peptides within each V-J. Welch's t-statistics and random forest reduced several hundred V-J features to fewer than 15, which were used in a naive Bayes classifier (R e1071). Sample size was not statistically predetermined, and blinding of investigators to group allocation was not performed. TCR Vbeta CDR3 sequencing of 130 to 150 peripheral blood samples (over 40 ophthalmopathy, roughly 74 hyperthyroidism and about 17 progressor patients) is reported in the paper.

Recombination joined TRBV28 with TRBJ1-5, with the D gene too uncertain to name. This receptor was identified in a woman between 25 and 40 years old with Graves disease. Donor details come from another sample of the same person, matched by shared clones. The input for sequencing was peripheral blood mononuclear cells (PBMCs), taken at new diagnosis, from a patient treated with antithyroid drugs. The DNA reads TGTGCCAGCCGGAGAAGAGCAACGAGCAATCAGCCCCAGCATTTT. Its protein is CASRRRATSNQPQHF.